A single T cell receptor (beta chain) is shown here with its context. In its sample, this clonotype was seen many times. Its specific antigen is unknown. Base qualities are not at hand, and no much larger clone is one base apart. The germline V gene (reference sequence) sets CDR1 to LGHDT and CDR2 to YNNKEL. Measured from the cysteine to the phenylalanine, the CDR3 is 15 residues long. Kept here is only the CDR3 DNA, which spans 45 bases and is read in frame from base 1. V is reduced by 1 base and J by 4 bases, leaving a spacing of 11 bases between them. The sample is drawn from a study of T cells in Graves' hyperthyroidism and ophthalmopathy (dated by TCRdb to 2018 to 2020). Study-wide context: Peripheral blood samples were taken at initial diagnosis, before any treatment was given. To identify distinguishing TCR V-J signatures, a discovery cohort of 90 to 100 patients was used, comprising 40 to 45 with Graves' ophthalmopathy and about 59 with stable Graves' hyperthyroidism. An independent validation cohort of under 20 hyperthyroidism patients and about 15 patients who later progressed to ophthalmopathy tested prospective prediction of ophthalmopathy. The 100 discovery patients were divided at random into training and test sets in a 7:3 ratio. In addition, the study compared T-cell repertoires in thyroid tissue and in blood from roughly 6 Graves' hyperthyroidism patients. Following sampling, methimazole starting at 30 mg daily was given to hyperthyroidism patients, and high-dose intravenous methylprednisolone was given to ophthalmopathy patients. The paper describes TCR Vbeta CDR3 sequencing of 120 to 150 peripheral blood samples, made up of 43 ophthalmopathy patients, some 80 hyperthyroidism patients and 17 progressor patients.

Stable Graves' hyperthyroidism was defined as no progression to ophthalmopathy during 18 months of follow-up. The hyperthyroidism patients were between 18 and 65 years old and newly diagnosed, with a disease duration of less than 2 months. Any patient with an uncontrolled infection, another autoimmune disease, pregnancy or lactation was excluded. Diagnoses were established on the basis of clinical symptoms, serum thyroxine and TRAb, thyroid ultrasound, and orbital computed tomography. PBMCs were separated from roughly 10 ml of fresh peripheral blood using Ficoll-Paque density gradient centrifugation. Trizol reagent was used to extract total RNA, and RNA quality was then checked on an Agilent 2100 Bioanalyzer. The TCR beta CDR3 regions were amplified from the RNA transcripts. The first round of RT-PCR for the TCR CDR3 was performed with the HTBI primer set and the Qiagen OneStep RT-PCR kit. Libraries were constructed in a second round of multiplex PCR, after which size selection and purification were performed. Libraries were sequenced paired-end with 100 bp reads on an Illumina HiSeq2000. Per the source publication's procedure: Raw data were processed with SOAPnuke, discarding reads with adapters, uncalled bases, mean Phred below 15, or no exact constant-primer or identifier match. COPE v1.2.5 was used to merge the high-quality paired reads, and each unique nucleotide sequence was defined as a clonotype. Clonotypes were aligned to IMGT TRBV, TRBD and TRBJ reference segments using MiTCR v1.1. The analysis included only V-J combinations with a frequency above 0.0001, which together covered over 98% of the repertoires. A TCS score was defined as the ratio of F50 (clonal expansion) to E x V (chaos), with BLOSUM62-based TCRdist applied between CDR3 peptides within each V-J. Welch's t-statistics and random forest reduced 514 V-J features to roughly 13, which were used in a naive Bayes classifier (R e1071). TCRdb ran its own pipeline on the public reads, namely fastp trimming at Q25 and MiXCR clone calling, and kept in-frame beta chains. Duplicate CDR3 protein sequences are folded into a single record with the most common DNA and genes. None of the V and J calls come from the authors' own analysis; TCRdb made them. Recorded for this sample are around 200,000 distinct CDR3 sequences; approximately 20% of them occurred a single time. The ten most abundant clones make up about 45% of the sample.

Results the study describes overall, beyond this receptor: Blood samples also contained most of the expanded thyroid clonotypes (frequency above 0.001), which suggests that blood repertoires may reflect thyroid immune responses. In cross-validation, a model built on a 13 V-J signature told ophthalmopathy apart from stable hyperthyroidism with under 90% sensitivity and about 81% specificity, and in testing the same model reached 80%/75%. Sample size was not statistically predetermined, and blinding of investigators to group allocation was not performed. In validation, progression to ophthalmopathy was predicted by the model with roughly 69% sensitivity and 72% to 85% specificity, a median of approximately 6.5 months before onset.

This TCR derives from a man aged 35 to 55 with Graves' hyperthyroidism. Sequenced: blood. The sequence joins TRBV3-1 to TRBJ2-1; a weak D assignment points to TRBD1 (6 bases agree). The sequence in DNA is TGTGCCAGCAGCCAAGCAGCAGGGGCTTACAATGAGCAGTTCTTC. The translation is CASSQAAGAYNEQFF.